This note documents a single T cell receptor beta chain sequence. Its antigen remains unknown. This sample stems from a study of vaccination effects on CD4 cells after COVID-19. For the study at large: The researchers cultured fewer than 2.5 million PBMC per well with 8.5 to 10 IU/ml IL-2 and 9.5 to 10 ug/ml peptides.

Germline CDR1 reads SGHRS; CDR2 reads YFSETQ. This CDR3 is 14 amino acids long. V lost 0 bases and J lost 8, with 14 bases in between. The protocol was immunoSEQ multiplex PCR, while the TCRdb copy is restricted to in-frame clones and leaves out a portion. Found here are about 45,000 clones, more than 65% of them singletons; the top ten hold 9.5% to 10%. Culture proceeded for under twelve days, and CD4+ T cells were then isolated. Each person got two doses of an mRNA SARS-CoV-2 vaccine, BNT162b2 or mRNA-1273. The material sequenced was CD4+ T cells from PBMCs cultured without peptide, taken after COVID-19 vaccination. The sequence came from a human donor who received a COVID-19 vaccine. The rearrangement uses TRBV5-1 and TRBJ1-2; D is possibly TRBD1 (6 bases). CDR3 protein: CASSLDYRGPGYTF. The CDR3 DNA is TGCGCCAGCAGCTTGGATTACCGGGGGCCCGGCTACACCTTC.